Listed below are T cell receptor beta chains from one sample, sequenced in a study of blood T cell repertoires in COVID-19. Using immunoSEQ multiplex PCR, the repertoire was profiled, and TCRdb retains in-frame clones only, with some absent. The sample comprises a few hundred thousand clones, around 82% of which are singletons, and 6.5% to 8.5% rests with the top ten. Input material: PBMCs or T cells enriched from blood (not recorded which). The receptors come from a woman in her forties with acute COVID-19. Both conserved end residues are part of each CDR3. The D gene is left open where the match is weak. Rows may omit the clone size; those that give it use once, few, many or a size class.

V: TRBV19; D: .; J: TRBJ2-7; size: .; CDR3: CASSISSTKSYEQYF; DNA: TGTGCCAGTAGTATTTCGTCTACCAAAAGCTACGAGCAGTACTTC
V: TRBV27; D: TRBD2; J: TRBJ2-2; size: .; CDR3: CASSLSTGLANTGELFF; DNA: TGTGCCAGCAGTTTATCGACGGGACTAGCGAACACCGGGGAGCTGTTTTTT
V: TRBV15; D: .; J: TRBJ1-4; size: .; CDR3: CATSSGAREKLFF; DNA: TGTGCCACCAGCTCAGGGGCGCGAGAAAAACTGTTTTTT
V: TRBV5-6; D: .; J: TRBJ2-7; size: .; CDR3: CASSHGRSYEQYF; DNA: TGTGCCAGCAGCCATGGCCGGAGCTACGAGCAGTACTTC
V: TRBV11-1; D: .; J: TRBJ1-2; size: .; CDR3: CASSSSGDYGYTF; DNA: TGTGCCAGCAGCTCCTCAGGGGACTATGGCTACACCTTC
V: TRBV6-1; D: .; J: TRBJ1-2; size: .; CDR3: CASSDPDLIAGLAIGYGYTF; DNA: TGTGCCAGCAGTGATCCGGACCTGATCGCTGGTCTAGCTATTGGGTATGGCTACACCTTC
V: TRBV21-1; D: .; J: TRBJ1-6; size: .; CDR3: CASSKAGGNSPLHF; DNA: TGTGCCAGCAGCAAAGCCGGGGGAAATTCACCCCTCCACTTT
V: TRBV11-2; D: TRBD1; J: TRBJ1-2; size: .; CDR3: CASSFDRVAGYTF; DNA: TGTGCCAGCAGCTTCGACAGGGTAGCAGGCTACACCTTC
V: TRBV11-2; D: .; J: TRBJ2-3; size: .; CDR3: CASSSVEGLGDTQYF; DNA: TGTGCCAGCAGCTCTGTGGAGGGGCTCGGGGATACGCAGTATTTT
V: TRBV23-1; D: .; J: TRBJ1-3; size: .; CDR3: CASSPRTPGEVGNTIYF; DNA: TGCGCCAGCAGTCCCCGGACACCTGGAGAGGTTGGAAACACCATATATTTT
V: TRBV6-5; D: TRBD1; J: TRBJ1-2; size: few; CDR3: CAGQGTAFGYTF; DNA: TGTGCCGGACAGGGAACGGCTTTTGGCTACACCTTC
V: TRBV19; D: TRBD2; J: TRBJ2-3; size: .; CDR3: CASSITSGREVRDTQYF; DNA: TGTGCCAGTAGTATCACTAGCGGGAGAGAGGTGAGAGATACGCAGTATTTT
V: TRBV10-3; D: .; J: TRBJ1-4; size: .; CDR3: CATAADRINEKLFF; DNA: TGTGCCACCGCGGCCGACCGGATAAATGAAAAACTGTTTTTT
V: TRBV9; D: TRBD1; J: TRBJ1-2; size: .; CDR3: CASSGGQTANYGYTF; DNA: TGTGCCAGCAGCGGGGGACAGACAGCCAACTATGGCTACACCTTC
V: TRBV21-1; D: .; J: TRBJ2-3; size: .; CDR3: CASSNYWRDTQYF; DNA: TGTGCCAGCAGCAATTATTGGAGAGATACGCAGTATTTT
V: TRBV21-1; D: .; J: TRBJ2-4; size: .; CDR3: CASRSGTNKQAKNIQYF; DNA: TGTGCCAGCAGGTCCGGGACTAACAAGCAAGCCAAAAACATTCAGTACTTC
V: TRBV7-9; D: .; J: TRBJ2-5; size: .; CDR3: CASSLGLPEVPLETQYF; DNA: TGTGCCAGCAGCTTAGGACTCCCCGAGGTGCCTCTGGAGACCCAGTACTTC
V: TRBV4-2; D: .; J: TRBJ2-2; size: few; CDR3: CASSPDSGYGELFF; DNA: TGTGCCAGCAGCCCGGACAGTGGGTACGGGGAGCTGTTTTTT
V: TRBV10-3; D: TRBD1; J: TRBJ2-2; size: .; CDR3: CAISETRGSGNTGELFF; DNA: TGTGCCATCAGTGAGACCAGGGGGTCGGGGAACACCGGGGAGCTGTTTTTT
V: TRBV4-2; D: .; J: TRBJ1-2; size: .; CDR3: CASSQEGGAEGYTF; DNA: TGTGCCAGCAGCCAAGAAGGGGGGGCGGAGGGCTACACCTTC
V: TRBV7-3; D: .; J: TRBJ1-2; size: .; CDR3: CASSPYPTDRTYGYTF; DNA: TGTGCCAGCAGCCCCTACCCAACCGACAGGACCTATGGCTACACCTTC
V: TRBV24-1; D: TRBD1; J: TRBJ1-6; size: .; CDR3: CATSDPQGAYRSYNSPLHF; DNA: TGTGCCACCAGTGACCCACAGGGGGCTTACAGATCCTATAATTCACCCCTCCACTTT
V: TRBV19; D: .; J: TRBJ1-3; size: .; CDR3: CASRGTGNTIYF; DNA: TGTGCAAGCCGGGGGACTGGAAACACCATATATTTT
V: TRBV12-3/TRBV12-4; D: .; J: TRBJ1-1; size: .; CDR3: CASSPGVNTEAFF; DNA: TGTGCCAGCAGTCCAGGGGTGAACACTGAAGCTTTCTTT
V: TRBV6-5; D: TRBD1; J: TRBJ1-4; size: .; CDR3: CASSSLAGTVNEKLFF; DNA: TGTGCCAGCAGTTCCTTAGCCGGGACAGTTAATGAAAAACTGTTTTTT
V: TRBV10-3; D: .; J: TRBJ1-2; size: .; CDR3: CAISAGQSLSSYGYTF; DNA: TGTGCCATCAGTGCCGGACAGAGCCTGTCGTCCTACGGCTACACCTTC
V: TRBV5-1; D: TRBD1; J: TRBJ1-1; size: .; CDR3: CASSNGQGMANTEAFF; DNA: TGCGCCAGCAGCAATGGACAGGGAATGGCGAACACTGAAGCTTTCTTT
V: TRBV7-3; D: .; J: TRBJ2-1; size: .; CDR3: CASSFGLNNEQFF; DNA: TGTGCCAGCAGCTTTGGACTTAACAATGAGCAGTTCTTC
V: TRBV2; D: .; J: TRBJ2-3; size: .; CDR3: CASSVQGYTDTQYF; DNA: TGTGCCAGCAGTGTGCAGGGGTACACAGATACGCAGTATTTT
V: TRBV4-1; D: .; J: TRBJ2-7; size: .; CDR3: CASSQVMPRGVYEQYF; DNA: TGCGCCAGCAGCCAAGTTATGCCCAGGGGTGTTTACGAGCAGTACTTC
V: TRBV6-1; D: .; J: TRBJ1-2; size: few; CDR3: CASSELSYGYTF; DNA: TGTGCCAGCAGTGAACTGTCCTATGGCTACACCTTC
V: TRBV6-5; D: .; J: TRBJ1-1; size: .; CDR3: CASRNRATMNTEAFF; DNA: TGTGCCAGCAGGAACAGGGCCACCATGAACACTGAAGCTTTCTTT
V: TRBV12-5; D: TRBD1; J: TRBJ1-2; size: .; CDR3: CASGWGQVTNYGYTF; DNA: TGTGCTAGTGGTTGGGGACAGGTTACTAACTATGGCTACACCTTC
V: TRBV30; D: .; J: TRBJ2-3; size: once; CDR3: CAWRGAGAPSTDTQYF; DNA: TGTGCCTGGAGGGGAGCGGGTGCCCCTAGCACAGATACGCAGTATTTT
V: TRBV7-9; D: .; J: TRBJ1-3; size: .; CDR3: CASSLGGARSGNTIYF; DNA: TGTGCCAGCAGCTTAGGTGGGGCCCGCTCTGGAAACACCATATATTTT
V: TRBV5-5; D: .; J: TRBJ1-3; size: .; CDR3: CASSLEATSGNTIYF; DNA: TGTGCCAGCAGCTTGGAGGCGACTTCTGGAAACACCATATATTTT
V: TRBV6-5; D: TRBD1; J: TRBJ1-1; size: .; CDR3: CASSKRPGQAAKAFF; DNA: TGTGCCAGCAGTAAACGCCCTGGACAGGCGGCTAAAGCTTTCTTT
V: TRBV29-1; D: .; J: TRBJ1-2; size: .; CDR3: CSVLDSLSYGYTF; DNA: TGCAGCGTGCTGGACAGTCTGAGCTATGGCTACACCTTC
V: TRBV4-1; D: .; J: TRBJ1-2; size: .; CDR3: CASSQDRRGRNGYTF; DNA: TGCGCCAGCAGCCAAGATCGACGGGGAAGGAATGGCTACACCTTC
V: TRBV28; D: .; J: TRBJ1-1; size: .; CDR3: CASTAWDIDGAFF; DNA: TGTGCCAGCACCGCTTGGGACATCGATGGGGCTTTCTTT
V: TRBV5-1; D: TRBD1; J: TRBJ2-3; size: .; CDR3: CASKGTESTDTQYF; DNA: TGCGCCAGCAAGGGGACAGAAAGCACAGATACGCAGTATTTT
V: TRBV2; D: .; J: TRBJ2-3; size: .; CDR3: CASTGDSFSDTQYF; DNA: TGTGCCAGCACCGGGGACTCCTTCTCAGATACGCAGTATTTT